This TCR beta chain was profiled in a study of T-cell reconstitution after alpha-beta-depleted transplantation in children. Concerning this clonotype: Its antigen is not known.

Points from the study as a whole: The study reportedly traced alpha-beta T cells about two months after transplant to several hundred expanded graft clones.

During its preparation, the TCRbeta library received unique molecular identifiers. TCRdb re-called the PCR reads through MiXCR, storing one row per CDR3 protein. The sample has 200,000 to 300,000 distinct CDR3 sequences, roughly a quarter seen once. V lost 3 bases and J 5 bases, leaving 8 bases between the germline ends. This CDR3 is built from 13 residues. CDR1 is SGHTA and CDR2 is FQGNSA in the germline V gene. The V call is TRBV7-2, the J call TRBJ2-1; tentative D call: TRBD2 (6 bases). The source material was PBMCs, mostly from graft donor cells, sampled 360 days after TCRalphabeta/CD19-depleted stem cell transplant. The sequence was collected from a female patient aged 2-15 years who had a stem cell transplant for congenital amegakaryocytic thrombocytopenia, so the T cells may come from the graft donor. The chain's CDR3 is CASSFGGNNEQFF. CDR3 nucleotides: TGTGCCAGCAGCTTCGGGGGAAACAATGAGCAGTTCTTC.